This TCR beta chain is drawn from a study of blood T cell repertoires in COVID-19 (dated by TCRdb to 2020 to 2021). General notes on the study: Samples covering the acute and convalescent phases of COVID-19 were provided by collaborators in the United States, Italy and Spain. The prospective study material was composed of cDNA or gDNA derived from T cells, B-cell-depleted T cells, or PBMCs. Deeply sampled blood TCRbeta repertoires from subjects exposed to, actively infected with, or recovered from COVID-19 were included in the dataset. The repertoires were released in a freely available public database intended as a resource for research on the immune response to SARS-CoV-2. Samples were obtained from the ongoing ImmuneRACE study (first 160 participants) and from some 1,300 subjects provided by 6 global collaborators. A de-identified subject ID, COVID-19 status, age in years and sex were almost always included in the sample metadata. Where available, HLA class I and class II types were obtained from metadata supplied by the sample provider rather than from assay-based typing.

Findings and caveats that apply to the study as a whole: The amount of clinical and demographic metadata varied by source and participant and was provided uncurated.

The immunoSEQ Assay, a bias-controlled multiplex PCR, was used to amplify TCRbeta CDR3 regions from genomic DNA. From the authors' description of their analysis: Nucleated cell counts per sample were estimated from amplification of reference gene primers within the assay. To quantify the absolute abundance of each unique TCRbeta CDR3 rearrangement, sequence reads were collapsed and filtered. Productive Simpson clonality was computed per sample as the square root of Simpson's diversity index over productive rearrangements. TCRdb re-hosts the immuneACCESS table, in-frame sequences only. Its copies lack some clones; in the studies checked, an unresolved V gene accounts for under half of them, and the cause for the rest is not known. The DNA gave D and trimming, while V, J and clone size come from that table. In this sample the table shows about 100,000 clones, around 81% of which occur a single time. The leading ten clones occupy roughly 12% of the sample.

Collaborating institutions collected whole blood in K2EDTA tubes following their own protocols. For TCRbeta analysis, collaborators shipped samples as frozen whole blood, isolated PBMCs, or DNA extracted from either of those sample types. Counted from cysteine to phenylalanine, this CDR3 has 13 amino acids. Here the CDR3 DNA is all that survives: 39 bases in frame from base 1. Trimming at the junction amounts to 2 bases on V and 4 bases on J, and the germline ends lie 6 bases apart. The germline V gene encodes CDR1 MNHEY and CDR2 SVGAGI. A word on this clone: Its antigen is currently not known. No much larger clone is present one base from it, and per-base qualities are unavailable.

This TCR derives from a man aged 50-60 years with active or convalescent COVID-19. The rearrangement joined TRBV6-5 to TRBJ1-5, with the D gene not clear enough to name. The sequenced sample was peripheral blood. The CDR3 corresponds to CASSYGRNQPQHF. The nucleotides read TGTGCCAGCAGTTACGGCAGGAATCAGCCCCAGCATTTT.